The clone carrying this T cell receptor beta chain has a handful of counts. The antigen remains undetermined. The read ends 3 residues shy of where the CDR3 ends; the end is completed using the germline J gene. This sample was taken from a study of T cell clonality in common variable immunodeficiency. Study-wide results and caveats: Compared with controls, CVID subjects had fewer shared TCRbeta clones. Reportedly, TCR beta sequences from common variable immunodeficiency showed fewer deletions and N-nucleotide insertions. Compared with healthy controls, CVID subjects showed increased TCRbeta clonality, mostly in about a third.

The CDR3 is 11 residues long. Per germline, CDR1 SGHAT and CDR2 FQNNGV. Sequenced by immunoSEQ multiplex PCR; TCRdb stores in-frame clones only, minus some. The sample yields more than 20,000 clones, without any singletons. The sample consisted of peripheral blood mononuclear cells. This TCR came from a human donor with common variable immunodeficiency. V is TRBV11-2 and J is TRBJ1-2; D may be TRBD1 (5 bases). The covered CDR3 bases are TGTGCCAGCAGCTATCGGGGGGGC. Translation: CASSYRGG. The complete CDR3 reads CASSYRGGYTF. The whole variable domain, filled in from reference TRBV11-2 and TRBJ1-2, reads EAGVAQSPRYKIIEKRQSVAFWCNPISGHATLYWYQQILGQGPKLLIQFQNNGVVDDSQLPKDRFSAERLKGVDSTLKIQPAKLEDSAVYLCASSYRGGYTFGSGTRLTVV.